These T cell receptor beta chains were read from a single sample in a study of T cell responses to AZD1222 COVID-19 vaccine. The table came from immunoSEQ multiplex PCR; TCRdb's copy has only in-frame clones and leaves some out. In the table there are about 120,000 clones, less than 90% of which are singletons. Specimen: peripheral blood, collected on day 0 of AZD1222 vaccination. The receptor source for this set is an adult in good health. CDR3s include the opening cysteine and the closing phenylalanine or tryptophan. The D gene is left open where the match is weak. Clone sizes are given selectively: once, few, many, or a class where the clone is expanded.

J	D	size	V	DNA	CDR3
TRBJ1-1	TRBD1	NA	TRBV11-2	TGTGCCAGCAGCTTCTCACAGGGGATTAACACTGAAGCTTTCTTT	CASSFSQGINTEAFF
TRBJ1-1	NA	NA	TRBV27	TGTGCCAGCAGTTCCCGTTTAGGGGGGAACACTGAAGCTTTCTTT	CASSSRLGGNTEAFF
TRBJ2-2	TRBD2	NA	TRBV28	TGTGCCAGCAGTTTAGGCGGGGGAACCGGGGAGCTGTTTTTT	CASSLGGGTGELFF
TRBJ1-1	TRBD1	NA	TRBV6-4	TGTGCCAGCAGTGACGCGGACAGGGGTGAAGCTTTCTTT	CASSDADRGEAFF
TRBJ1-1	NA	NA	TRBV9	TGTGCCAGCAGCGTAGACGGGGTCGCTGAAGCTTTCTTT	CASSVDGVAEAFF
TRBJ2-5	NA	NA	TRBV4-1	TGCGCCAGCAGCCAAGGACGAGGTACCGTTTCTGAGACCCAGTACTTC	CASSQGRGTVSETQYF
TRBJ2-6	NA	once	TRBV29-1	TGCAGCGTTGAAGATGAGCCGGGGTCAGGGGCCAACGTCCTGACTTTC	CSVEDEPGSGANVLTF
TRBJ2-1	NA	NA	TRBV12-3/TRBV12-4	TGTGCCAGCACCGGGCCAGTGAGTGAGCAGTTCTTC	CASTGPVSEQFF
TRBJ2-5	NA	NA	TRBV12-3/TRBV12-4	TGTGCCAGCAGCCCTCTTCAAGAGACCCAGTACTTC	CASSPLQETQYF
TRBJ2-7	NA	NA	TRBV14	TGTGCCAGCAGCCAGAACTACGAGCAGTACTTC	CASSQNYEQYF
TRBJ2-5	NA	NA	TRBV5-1	TGCGCCAGCAGCTTAGAGGGGCGAGAGACCCAGTACTTC	CASSLEGRETQYF
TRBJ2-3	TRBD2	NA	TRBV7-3	TGTGCCAGCAGCCGGGGGACTAGCGGGCTAGCAGATACGCAGTATTTT	CASSRGTSGLADTQYF
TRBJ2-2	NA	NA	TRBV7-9	TGTGCCAGCAGCGCCCAAACCGGGACCCACATCACCGGGGAGCTGTTTTTT	CASSAQTGTHITGELFF
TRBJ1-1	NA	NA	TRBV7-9	TGTGCCAGCAGCTTACAGGCCATGAACACTGAAGCTTTCTTT	CASSLQAMNTEAFF
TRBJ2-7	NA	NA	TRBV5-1	TGCGCCAGCAGCTTGTGGGCAGGGAAGGGCTACGAGCAGTACTTC	CASSLWAGKGYEQYF
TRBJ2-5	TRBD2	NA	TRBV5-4	TGTGCCAGCAGCCCCCCTCCCAGACTAGCAATAGGGGAGACCCAGTACTTC	CASSPPPRLAIGETQYF
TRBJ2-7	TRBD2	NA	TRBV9	TGTGCCAGCAGCGCAACTAGCGGAAGCTCCTACGAGCAGTACTTC	CASSATSGSSYEQYF
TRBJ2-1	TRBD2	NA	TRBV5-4	TGTGCCAGCAGCGGGTACGGGACTAGCGGCTACAATGAGCAGTTCTTC	CASSGYGTSGYNEQFF